The 2 T cell receptor beta chains presented below share a single source sample, sequenced in a study of PD-1 blockade in classical Hodgkin lymphoma. As to time point: newly diagnosed, previously untreated cHL patient sample. Repertoires were generated with immunoSEQ multiplex PCR, while TCRdb's copy carries only in-frame clones and drops some. The data show about 17,000 clones, approximately 92% seen once. Sample: peripheral blood mononuclear cells (PBMCs). The source of these receptors is a human donor with classical Hodgkin lymphoma.

This clone was seen only once. The chain combines TRBV25-1 with TRBJ2-3, with unresolved D. Germline CDR1 is MGHDK and CDR2 is SYGVNS. CDR3 length: 13 amino acids. The V gene lost 2 bases and the J gene lost 3 bases, with 6 bases spanning the gap. The DNA of the CDR3 is TGTGCCAGCAGTGAACCTTCTACAGATACGCAGTATTTT. Its translation is CASSEPSTDTQYF.

Only one count was recorded for this clone. This rearrangement joins TRBV4-1 to TRBJ1-2; D is uncertain. The CDR3 is 14 amino acids. Germline V gene lookup returns CDR1 MGHRA and CDR2 YSYEKL. V dropped 0 bases and J dropped 2 bases, with 7 bases sitting between them. Written as DNA, the CDR3 is TGCGCCAGCAGCCAAGACGGCAGGAACTATGGCTACACCTTC. It is translated as CASSQDGRNYGYTF.